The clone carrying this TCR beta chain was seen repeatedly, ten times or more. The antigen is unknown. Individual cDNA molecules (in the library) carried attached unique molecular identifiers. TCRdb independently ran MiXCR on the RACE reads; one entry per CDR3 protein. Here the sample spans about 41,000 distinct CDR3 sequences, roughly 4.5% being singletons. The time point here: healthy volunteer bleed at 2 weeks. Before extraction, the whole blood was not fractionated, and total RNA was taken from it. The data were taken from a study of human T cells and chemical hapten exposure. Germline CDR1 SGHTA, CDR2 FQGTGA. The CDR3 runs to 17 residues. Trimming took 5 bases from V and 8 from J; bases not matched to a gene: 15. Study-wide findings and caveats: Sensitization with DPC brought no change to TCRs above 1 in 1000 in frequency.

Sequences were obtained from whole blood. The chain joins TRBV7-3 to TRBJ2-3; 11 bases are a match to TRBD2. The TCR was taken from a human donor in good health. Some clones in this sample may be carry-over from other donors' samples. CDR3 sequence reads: CASSQSRLAGPRGTQYF. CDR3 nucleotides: TGTGCCAGCAGCCAAAGCCGACTAGCGGGGCCTCGGGGTACGCAGTATTTT.